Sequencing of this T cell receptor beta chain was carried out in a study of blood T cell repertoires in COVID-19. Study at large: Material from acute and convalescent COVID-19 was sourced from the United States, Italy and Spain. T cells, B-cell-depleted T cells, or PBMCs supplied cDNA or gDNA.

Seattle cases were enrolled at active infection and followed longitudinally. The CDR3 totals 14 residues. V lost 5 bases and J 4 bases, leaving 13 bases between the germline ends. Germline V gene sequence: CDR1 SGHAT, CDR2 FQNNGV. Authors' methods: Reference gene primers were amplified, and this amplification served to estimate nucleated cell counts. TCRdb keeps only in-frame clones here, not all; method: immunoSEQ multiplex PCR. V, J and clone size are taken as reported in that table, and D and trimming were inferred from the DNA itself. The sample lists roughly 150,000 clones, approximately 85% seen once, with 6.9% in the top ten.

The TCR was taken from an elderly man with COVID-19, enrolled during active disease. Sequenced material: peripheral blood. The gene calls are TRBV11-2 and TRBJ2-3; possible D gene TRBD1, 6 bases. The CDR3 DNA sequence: TGTGCCAGCAGCCCACCGGGACACCCAGATACGCAGTATTTT. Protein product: CASSPPGHPDTQYF.